Below, one T cell receptor beta chain is given with its context. Germline CDR1 reads KGHSH; CDR2 reads LQKENI. The CDR3 sequence is 19 residues long. V lost 3 bases to trimming and J lost 6 bases; unmatched junction nucleotides: 18. This sample is drawn from a study of blood T cell repertoires in COVID-19. Looking at the study overall: The study drew acute and convalescent COVID-19 samples from the United States, Italy and Spain.

Some clones are missing from TCRdb's copy, which holds only in-frame ones; the method was immunoSEQ multiplex PCR. In the table there are some 200,000 clones, about nine tenths of which are singletons. The chain combines TRBV18 with TRBJ2-3; 10 nucleotides agree with TRBD2. This sequence originates from a woman aged 35 to 49 with acute or convalescent COVID-19. Sequenced sample: peripheral blood. The CDR3 spells CASSPGLGLAGALQDTQYF. The DNA for the CDR3 is TGTGCCAGCTCACCTGGGTTGGGGCTAGCGGGGGCCCTACAGGATACGCAGTATTTT.